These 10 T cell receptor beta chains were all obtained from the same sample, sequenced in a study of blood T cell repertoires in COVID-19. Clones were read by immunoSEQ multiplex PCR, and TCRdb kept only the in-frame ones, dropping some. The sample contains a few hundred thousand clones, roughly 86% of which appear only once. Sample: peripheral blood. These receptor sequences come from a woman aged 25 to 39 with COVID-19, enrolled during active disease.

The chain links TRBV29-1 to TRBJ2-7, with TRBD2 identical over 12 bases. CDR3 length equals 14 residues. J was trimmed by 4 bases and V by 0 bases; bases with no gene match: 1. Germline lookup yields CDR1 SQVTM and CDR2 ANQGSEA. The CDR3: CSVEDGLAGYEQYF. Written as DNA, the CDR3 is TGCAGCGTTGAAGACGGACTAGCGGGGTACGAGCAGTACTTC.

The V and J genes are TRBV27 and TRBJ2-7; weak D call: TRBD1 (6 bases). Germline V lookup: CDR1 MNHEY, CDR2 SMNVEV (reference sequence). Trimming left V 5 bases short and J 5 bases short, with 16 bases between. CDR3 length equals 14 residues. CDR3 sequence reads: CASSRRDTTHEQYF. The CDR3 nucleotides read TGTGCCAGCAGTCGCCGGGACACGACCCACGAGCAGTACTTC.

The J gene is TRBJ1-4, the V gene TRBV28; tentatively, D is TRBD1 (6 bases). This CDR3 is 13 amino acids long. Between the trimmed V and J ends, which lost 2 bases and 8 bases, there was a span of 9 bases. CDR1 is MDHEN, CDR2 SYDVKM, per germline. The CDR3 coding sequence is TGTGCCAGCAGTTTAGGGGGGGGCGAAAAACTGTTTTTT. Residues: CASSLGGGEKLFF.

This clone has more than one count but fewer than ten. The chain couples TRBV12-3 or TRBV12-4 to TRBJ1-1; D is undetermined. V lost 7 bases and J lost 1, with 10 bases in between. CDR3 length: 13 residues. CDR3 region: CASIVRENTEAFF. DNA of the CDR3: TGTGCCAGCATTGTACGGGAGAACACTGAAGCTTTCTTT.

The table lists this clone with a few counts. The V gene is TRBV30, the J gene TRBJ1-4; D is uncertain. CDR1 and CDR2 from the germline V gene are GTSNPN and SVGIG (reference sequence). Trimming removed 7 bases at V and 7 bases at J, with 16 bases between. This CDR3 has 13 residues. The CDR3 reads CASSERNLEKLFF. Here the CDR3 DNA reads TGTGCCTCTTCAGAGAGGAACCTTGAAAAACTGTTTTTT. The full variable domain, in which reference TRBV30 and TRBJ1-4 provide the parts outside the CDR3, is SQTIHQWPATLVQPVGSPLSLECTVEGTSNPNLYWYRQAAGRGLQLLFYSVGIGQISSEVPQNLSASRPQDRQFILSSKKLLLSDSGFYLCASSERNLEKLFFGSGTQLSVL.

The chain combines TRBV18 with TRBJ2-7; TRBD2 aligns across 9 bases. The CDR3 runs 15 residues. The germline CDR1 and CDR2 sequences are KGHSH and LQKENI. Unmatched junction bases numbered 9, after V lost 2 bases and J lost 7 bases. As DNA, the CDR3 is TGTGCCAGCTCACCAGGCGGGAGGGCCCTTTCGGAGCAGTACTTC. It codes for CASSPGGRALSEQYF.

The CDR3 is CASRVTGVQDYTF. In DNA, the CDR3 is TGTGCCAGCAGAGTGACGGGGGTCCAAGACTACACCTTC. The chain links TRBV5-6 to TRBJ1-2, with D maybe TRBD1 (5 bases). Germline V gene sequence: CDR1 SGHDT, CDR2 YYEEEE. This CDR3 comprises 13 residues. Trimming stripped 5 bases from V and 10 bases from J, with 18 bases between.

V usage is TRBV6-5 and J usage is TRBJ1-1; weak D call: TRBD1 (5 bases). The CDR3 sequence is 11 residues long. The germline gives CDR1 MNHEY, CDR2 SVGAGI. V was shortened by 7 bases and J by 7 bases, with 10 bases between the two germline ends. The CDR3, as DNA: TGTGCCAGCACTCAGGGAAATGAAGCTTTCTTT. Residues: CASTQGNEAFF.

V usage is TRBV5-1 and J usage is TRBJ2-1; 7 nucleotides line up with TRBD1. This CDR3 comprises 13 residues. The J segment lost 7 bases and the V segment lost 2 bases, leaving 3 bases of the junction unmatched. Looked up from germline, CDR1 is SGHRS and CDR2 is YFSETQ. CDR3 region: CASSFPQGNEQFF. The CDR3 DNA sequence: TGCGCCAGCAGCTTCCCACAGGGGAATGAGCAGTTCTTC.

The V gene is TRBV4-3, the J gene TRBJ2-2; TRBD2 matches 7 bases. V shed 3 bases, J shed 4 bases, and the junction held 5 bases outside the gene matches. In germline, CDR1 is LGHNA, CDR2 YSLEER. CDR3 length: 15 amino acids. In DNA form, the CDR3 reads TGCGCCAGCAGCCAGGCGGCTAGCGGCACCGGGGAGCTGTTTTTT. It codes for CASSQAASGTGELFF.